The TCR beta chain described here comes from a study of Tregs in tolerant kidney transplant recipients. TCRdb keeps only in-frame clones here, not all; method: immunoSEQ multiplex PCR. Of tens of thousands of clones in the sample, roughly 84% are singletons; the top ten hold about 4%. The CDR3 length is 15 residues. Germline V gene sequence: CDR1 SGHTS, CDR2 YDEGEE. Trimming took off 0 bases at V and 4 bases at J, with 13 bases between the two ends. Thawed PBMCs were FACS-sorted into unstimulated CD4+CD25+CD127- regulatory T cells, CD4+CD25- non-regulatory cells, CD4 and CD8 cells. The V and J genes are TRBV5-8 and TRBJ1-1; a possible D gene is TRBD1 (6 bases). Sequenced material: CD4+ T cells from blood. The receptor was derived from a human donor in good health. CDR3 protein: CASSLAMGAGTEAFF. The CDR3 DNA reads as TGTGCCAGCAGCTTGGCCATGGGGGCGGGCACTGAAGCTTTCTTT. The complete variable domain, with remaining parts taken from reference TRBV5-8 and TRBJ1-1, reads EAGVTQSPTHLIKTRGQQATLRCSPISGHTSVYWYQQALGLGLQFLLWYDEGEERNRGNFPPRFSGRQFPNYSSELNVNALELEDSALYLCASSLAMGAGTEAFFGQGTRLTVV.